This T cell receptor (beta chain) emerged from a study of shared clonotypes between healthy human individuals. Measured with immunoSEQ multiplex PCR; TCRdb has only the in-frame clones, and not every one. The sample shows a few million clones, around 90% of them seen only once. Per the germline V gene, CDR1 is SGHAT and CDR2 is FQNNGV. CDR3 length: 15 residues. V was pared by 5 bases and J by 3 bases, with 16 bases between. This TCR derives from a man aged 18 to 29 in good health. Sequencing used naive CD4+ T cells sorted from blood. Subset: CD45RA+ positively selected. The gene calls are TRBV11-2 and TRBJ1-2; no clear D. As DNA, the CDR3 is TGTGCCAGCAGCCCCCGGACGGGAGGTGACTATGGCTACACCTTC. As protein: CASSPRTGGDYGYTF. Based on the CDR3 plus reference TRBV11-2 and TRBJ1-2, the full variable domain is EAGVAQSPRYKIIEKRQSVAFWCNPISGHATLYWYQQILGQGPKLLIQFQNNGVVDDSQLPKDRFSAERLKGVDSTLKIQPAKLEDSAVYLCASSPRTGGDYGYTFGSGTRLTVV.